Listed here are 10 T cell receptor beta chains from one sample, sequenced in a study of cytomegalovirus exposure and HLA in healthy donors. Use of 60 Vbeta and 13 Jbeta primers characterized the PCR. Method: immunoSEQ multiplex PCR; TCRdb's copy keeps in-frame clones and lacks some. The sample consists of about 120,000 clones, 81% of them appearing once. What was sequenced was PBMCs. The receptor source for this set is a man younger than 30 in good health and CMV-seropositive.

J is TRBJ1-2 and V is TRBV5-1; TRBD1 agrees at 9 bases. The V and J ends lost 5 bases and 2 bases, in that order; junction bases with no gene match: 13. The CDR3 sequence is 17 residues long. Germline CDR1 reads SGHRS; CDR2 reads YFSETQ. The CDR3 is CASRGITGGGSNYGYTF. The CDR3 DNA is TGCGCCAGCAGGGGGATAACAGGGGGCGGATCGAACTATGGCTACACCTTC.

The rearrangement joins TRBV7-8 to TRBJ1-5; D perhaps matches TRBD1 (6 bases). The length of the CDR3 is 15 residues. CDR1 and CDR2 from the germline V gene are SGHVS and FQNEAQ. V was clipped by 7 bases and J by 4 bases, with 17 bases between them. CDR3 in amino acids: CASTRTRGWNQPQHF. The CDR3, as DNA: TGTGCCAGCACCCGAACCAGGGGCTGGAATCAGCCCCAGCATTTT.

This chain joins TRBV7-2 and TRBJ1-2; a weak D match, TRBD1 (6 bases). The CDR3 has 13 residues. V was trimmed by 1 base and J by 8 bases, leaving 11 bases between them. Germline lookup yields CDR1 SGHTA and CDR2 FQGNSA. DNA for the CDR3: TGTGCCAGCAGCTTAGTGGACAGAGGCGGCTACACCTTC. It yields the protein CASSLVDRGGYTF.

This clone was counted between two and nine times. The chain recombines TRBV18 with TRBJ1-2; TRBD1 aligns across 9 bases. V gave up 4 bases and J gave up 4 bases; unmatched junction bases: 7. The CDR3 consists of 15 residues. Per the germline V gene, CDR1 is KGHSH and CDR2 is LQKENI. Written as DNA, the CDR3 is TGTGCCAGCTCACTCGCGGGACAGGGATCCTATGGCTACACCTTC. It is translated as CASSLAGQGSYGYTF.

The chain recombines TRBV6-6 with TRBJ1-5, with D unclear. The CDR3 consists of 14 residues. V dropped 8 bases and J dropped 0 bases, with 11 bases sitting between them. Germline V gene lookup returns CDR1 MNHNY and CDR2 SVGAGI (reference sequence). Here the CDR3 DNA reads TGTGCCAGCCGCGGGGTGGATAGCAATCAGCCCCAGCATTTT. This encodes CASRGVDSNQPQHF.

V is TRBV7-2 and J is TRBJ2-7; tentative D call: TRBD1 (6 bases). V was shortened by 5 bases and J by 2 bases, with 16 bases between the two germline ends. The CDR3 contains 15 residues. The germline gives CDR1 SGHTA, CDR2 FQGNSA. The CDR3 nucleotides are TGTGCCAGCAGCCTCCAGGGGAGTAGGGCCTACGAGCAGTACTTC. This codes for CASSLQGSRAYEQYF.

This clone occurred a few times. The chain carries TRBV2 and TRBJ2-5; D uncertain. Germline V gene data show CDR1 as SNHLY and CDR2 as FYNNEI. The CDR3 has 12 amino acids. V was pared by 4 bases and J by 2 bases, with 5 bases between. CDR3 region: CASSGDQETQYF. CDR3 bases: TGTGCCAGCAGTGGAGATCAAGAGACCCAGTACTTC.

V is TRBV30 and J is TRBJ1-6; D may be TRBD1 (5 bases). Germline CDR1 GTSNPN, CDR2 SVGIG (reference sequence). The CDR3 loop spans 13 amino acids. The V end lost 5 bases, the J end lost 8 bases, and 13 bases lay between the germline ends. This chain's CDR3 is CAWGFQGDSPLHF. The CDR3 bases are TGTGCCTGGGGTTTTCAGGGCGATTCACCCCTCCACTTT. Complete variable domain (other parts from reference TRBV30 and TRBJ1-6): SQTIHQWPATLVQPVGSPLSLECTVEGTSNPNLYWYRQAAGRGLQLLFYSVGIGQISSEVPQNLSASRPQDRQFILSSKKLLLSDSGFYLCAWGFQGDSPLHFGNGTRLTVT.

This clone came up once. The chain combines TRBV7-9 with TRBJ2-1; 7 nucleotides align to TRBD1. This CDR3 contains 12 residues. Germline lookup yields CDR1 SEHNR and CDR2 FQNEAQ (reference sequence). J gave up 13 bases and V 5 bases, and 8 bases lay outside the gene matches. In DNA form, the CDR3 reads TGTGCCAGCAGCCTTGGACAGGCGATACAGTTCTTC. This gives the protein CASSLGQAIQFF.

The sample holds a few counts of this clone. The rearrangement links TRBV14 to TRBJ2-3; possibly TRBD1 for D (5 bases). Trimming shortened V by 0 bases and J by 2 bases, and 24 bases separated the two germline ends. CDR3 length: 20 amino acids. Germline lookup yields CDR1 SGHDN and CDR2 FVKESK. This chain's CDR3 is CASSQDGPQLSGADTDTQYF. In DNA form, the CDR3 reads TGTGCCAGCAGCCAAGATGGCCCCCAGTTAAGTGGGGCCGACACAGATACGCAGTATTTT.